The present TCR beta chain was sequenced within a study of cytomegalovirus exposure and HLA in healthy donors. After removal of 1 base from V and 5 bases from J, the junction contained 6 bases not matched to a gene. Germline CDR1 and CDR2: SGHTA and FQGNSA. CDR3 length: 16 residues. Study results and caveats: Relative to equally common others, HLA-associated TCR beta chains showed greater clonal expansion in a later analysis.

This PCR relied on a set of 60 Vbeta primers and 13 Jbeta primers. TCRdb's copy holds only in-frame clones and misses some; the assay was immunoSEQ multiplex PCR. Here the sample spans 180,000 or so clones, roughly 73% being singletons. Points on this clone: Its antigen is currently unknown.

This clonotype was sampled from a middle-aged woman in good health and CMV-seropositive. Sequencing was performed on PBMCs. The chain carries TRBV7-2 and TRBJ2-4; the match to TRBD1 covers 9 bases. CDR3 in DNA: TGTGCCAGCAGCTTAGTATCTACAGGGGGCCAAAACATTCAGTACTTC. Its protein product is CASSLVSTGGQNIQYF. Using reference TRBV7-2 and TRBJ2-4 for the parts outside the CDR3, the full variable domain is GAGVSQSPSNKVTEKGKDVELRCDPISGHTALYWYRQSLGQGLEFLIYFQGNSAPDKSGLPSDRFSAERTGGSVSTLTIQRTQQEDSAVYLCASSLVSTGGQNIQYFGAGTRLSVL.